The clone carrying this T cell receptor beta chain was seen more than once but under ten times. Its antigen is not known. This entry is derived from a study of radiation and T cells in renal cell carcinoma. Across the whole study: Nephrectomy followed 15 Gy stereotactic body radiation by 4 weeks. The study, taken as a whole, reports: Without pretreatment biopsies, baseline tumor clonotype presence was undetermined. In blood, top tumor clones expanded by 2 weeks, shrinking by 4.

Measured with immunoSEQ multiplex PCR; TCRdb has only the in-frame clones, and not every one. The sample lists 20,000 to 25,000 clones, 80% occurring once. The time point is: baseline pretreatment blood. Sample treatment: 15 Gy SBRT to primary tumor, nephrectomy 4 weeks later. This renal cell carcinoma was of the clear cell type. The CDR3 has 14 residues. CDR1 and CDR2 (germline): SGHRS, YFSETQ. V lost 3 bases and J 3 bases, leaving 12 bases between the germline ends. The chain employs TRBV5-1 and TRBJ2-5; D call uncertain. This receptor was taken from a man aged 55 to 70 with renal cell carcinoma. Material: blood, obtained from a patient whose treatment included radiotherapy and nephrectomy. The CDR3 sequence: CASSSGTSEETQYF. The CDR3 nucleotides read TGCGCCAGCAGCTCGGGTACCTCCGAAGAGACCCAGTACTTC.